Listed here are 5 T cell receptor beta chains from one sample, sequenced in a study of cytomegalovirus exposure and HLA in healthy donors. Amplification used 60 Vbeta primers and 13 Jbeta primers. The protocol was immunoSEQ multiplex PCR, while the TCRdb copy is restricted to in-frame clones and leaves out a portion. The table lists 150,000 or so clones, around 83% of them singletons, with about 2.4% in the top ten. Sequencing was done on a sample of PBMCs. All receptors come from a woman aged 18-30 years in good health and CMV-seronegative.

This sequence joins TRBV7-2 and TRBJ1-5; unclear D gene. The CDR3 length is 13 residues. V was trimmed by 6 bases and J by 4 bases, leaving 10 bases between them. From germline, CDR1 is SGHTA and CDR2 FQGNSA. As DNA, the CDR3 is TGTGCCAGCAGTTCGAGCGGTAATCAGCCCCAGCATTTT. Protein sequence: CASSSSGNQPQHF.

V usage is TRBV2 and J usage is TRBJ1-2; D is undetermined. CDR1 SNHLY and CDR2 FYNNEI come from the germline V gene. This CDR3 has 12 amino acids. V lost 5 bases and J lost 6, with 10 bases in between. CDR3 sequence reads: CASSPSVNGYTF. DNA of the CDR3: TGTGCCAGCAGTCCTTCGGTGAATGGCTACACCTTC. The full variable domain, with the rest looked up from reference TRBV2 and TRBJ1-2, is EPEVTQTPSHQVTQMGQEVILRCVPISNHLYFYWYRQILGQKVEFLVSFYNNEISEKSEIFDDQFSVERPDGSNFTLKIRSTKLEDSAMYFCASSPSVNGYTFGSGTRLTVV.

The CDR3 spells CAWAHGAVDEQYF. The CDR3 nucleotides read TGTGCCTGGGCCCATGGAGCCGTGGACGAGCAGTACTTC. The chain joins TRBV30 to TRBJ2-7; no definite D call. This CDR3 has 13 residues. Trimming removed 5 bases at V and 5 bases at J, with 16 bases between. Germline CDR1 is GTSNPN and CDR2 is SVGIG (reference sequence).

The chain couples TRBV4-3 to TRBJ1-4; 8 bases agree with TRBD1. The V gene's germline CDR1 is LGHNA and CDR2 YSLEER. The CDR3 is made up of 15 amino acids. The J segment lost 8 bases and the V segment lost 4 bases, leaving 9 bases of the junction unmatched. CDR3 nucleotide sequence: TGCGCCAGCAGCCTCACCGGGACAGGTGGGGAAAAACTGTTTTTT. Translation: CASSLTGTGGEKLFF.

The CDR3 reads CASSDSLRTGELFF. The CDR3 DNA sequence: TGTGCCAGCAGTGATAGCCTGCGGACCGGGGAGCTGTTTTTT. This sequence joins TRBV2 and TRBJ2-2; D gene ambiguous. The length of the CDR3 is 14 residues. V lost 3 bases and J lost 5, with 10 bases in between. From germline, CDR1 is SNHLY and CDR2 FYNNEI.